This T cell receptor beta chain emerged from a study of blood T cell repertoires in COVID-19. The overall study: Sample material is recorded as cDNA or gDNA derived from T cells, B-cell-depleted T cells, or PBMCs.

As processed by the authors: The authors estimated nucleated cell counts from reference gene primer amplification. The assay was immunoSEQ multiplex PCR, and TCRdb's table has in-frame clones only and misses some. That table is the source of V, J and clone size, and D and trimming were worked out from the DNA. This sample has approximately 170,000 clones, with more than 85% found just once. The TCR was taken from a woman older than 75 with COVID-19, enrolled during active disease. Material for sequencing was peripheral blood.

The CDR3: CASSTGPGPYTEAFF. The CDR3 nucleotides are TGCGCCAGCAGCACTGGCCCAGGGCCGTACACTGAAGCTTTCTTT. The V and J genes are TRBV5-1 and TRBJ1-1; a weak D match, TRBD1 (5 bases). Germline V CDR1 and CDR2: SGHRS, YFSETQ. This CDR3 contains 15 residues. The V and J ends lost 4 bases and 3 bases respectively, with 16 bases between them.